This TCR beta chain originates from a study of vaccination and CD4 T cells after COVID-19. The treatment denotes: roughly ten-day PBMC culture with coronavirus spike peptide pools or control peptides (ViraFEST assay). V was shortened by 5 bases and J by 1 base, with 14 bases between the two germline ends. This CDR3 contains 14 residues. CDR1 is DFQATT, CDR2 SNEGSKA, per germline (reference sequence). Turning to this clonotype: Antigen unknown.

Cultured CD4+ T cell DNA underwent sequencing with the Oncomine TCR Beta short-read assay. TCRdb itself ran the PCR reads through MiXCR, one entry per CDR3 protein. The sample lists under 15,000 distinct CDR3 sequences; around half were seen once. This receptor was identified in a human donor who had recovered from COVID-19. This chain connects TRBV20-1 to TRBJ1-1; possibly TRBD1 for D (5 bases). Sequencing was carried out using CD4+ T cells from blood, cultured in vitro. CDR3 nucleotide sequence: TGCAGTGCTGGGCTGGGGACGGCGAACACTGAAGCTTTCTTT. This sequence encodes CSAGLGTANTEAFF.